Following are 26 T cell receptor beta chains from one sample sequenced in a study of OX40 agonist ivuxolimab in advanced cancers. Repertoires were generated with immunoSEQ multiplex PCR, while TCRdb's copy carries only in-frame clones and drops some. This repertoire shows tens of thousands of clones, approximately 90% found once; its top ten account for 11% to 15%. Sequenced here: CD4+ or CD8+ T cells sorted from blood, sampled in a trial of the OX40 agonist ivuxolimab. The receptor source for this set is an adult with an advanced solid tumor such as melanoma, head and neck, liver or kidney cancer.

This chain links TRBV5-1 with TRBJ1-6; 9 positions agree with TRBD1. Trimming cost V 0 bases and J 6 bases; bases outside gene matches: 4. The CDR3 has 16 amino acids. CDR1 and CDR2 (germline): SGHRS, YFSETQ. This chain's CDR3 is CASSLDGQGFNSPLHF. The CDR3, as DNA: TGCGCCAGCAGCTTGGACGGACAGGGGTTTAATTCACCCCTCCACTTT.

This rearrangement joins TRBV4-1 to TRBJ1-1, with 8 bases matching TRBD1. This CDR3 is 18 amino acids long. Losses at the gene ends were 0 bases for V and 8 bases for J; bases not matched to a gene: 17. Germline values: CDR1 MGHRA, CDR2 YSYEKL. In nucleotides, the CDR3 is TGCGCCAGCAGCCAAGACTTACCACACAGGGGGACGGTTAAAGAAGCTTTCTTT. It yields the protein CASSQDLPHRGTVKEAFF.

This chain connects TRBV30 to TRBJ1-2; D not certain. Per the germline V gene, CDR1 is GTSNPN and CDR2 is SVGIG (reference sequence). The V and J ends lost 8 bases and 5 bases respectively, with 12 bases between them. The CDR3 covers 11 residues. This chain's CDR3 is CAGLGLYGYTF. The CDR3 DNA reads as TGTGCCGGGTTGGGCCTTTATGGCTACACCTTC.

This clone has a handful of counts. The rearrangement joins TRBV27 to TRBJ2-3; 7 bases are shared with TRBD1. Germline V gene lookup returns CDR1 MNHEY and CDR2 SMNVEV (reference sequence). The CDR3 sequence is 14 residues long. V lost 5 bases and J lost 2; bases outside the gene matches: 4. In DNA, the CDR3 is TGTGCCAGCAGTCCCACAGGGGACACAGATACGCAGTATTTT. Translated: CASSPTGDTDTQYF.

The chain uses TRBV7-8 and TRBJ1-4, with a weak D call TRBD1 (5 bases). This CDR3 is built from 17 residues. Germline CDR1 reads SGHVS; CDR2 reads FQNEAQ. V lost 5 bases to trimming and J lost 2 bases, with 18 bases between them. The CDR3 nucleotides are TGTGCCAGCAGCGAGTGGGTTATGGGGGACACTAATGAAAAACTGTTTTTT. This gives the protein CASSEWVMGDTNEKLFF.

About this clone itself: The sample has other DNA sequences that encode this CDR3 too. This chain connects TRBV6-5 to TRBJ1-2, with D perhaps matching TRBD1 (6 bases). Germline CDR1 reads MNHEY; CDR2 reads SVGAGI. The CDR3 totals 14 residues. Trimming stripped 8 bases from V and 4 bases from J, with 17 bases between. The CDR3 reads CASSTGGGAYGYTF. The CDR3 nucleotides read TGTGCCAGCTCCACTGGGGGGGGCGCCTATGGCTACACCTTC.

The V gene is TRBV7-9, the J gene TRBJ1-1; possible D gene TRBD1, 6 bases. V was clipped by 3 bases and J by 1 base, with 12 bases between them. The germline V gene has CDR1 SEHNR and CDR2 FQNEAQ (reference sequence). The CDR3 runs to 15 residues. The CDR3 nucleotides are TGTGCCAGCAGCTTCCAGGGGCGGCCGAACACTGAAGCTTTCTTT. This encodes CASSFQGRPNTEAFF.

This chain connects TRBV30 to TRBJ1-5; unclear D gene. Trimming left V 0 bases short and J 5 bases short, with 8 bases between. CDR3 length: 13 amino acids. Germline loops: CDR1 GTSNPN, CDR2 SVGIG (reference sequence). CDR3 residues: CAWSVTAHQPQHF. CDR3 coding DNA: TGTGCCTGGAGTGTGACTGCACATCAGCCCCAGCATTTT.

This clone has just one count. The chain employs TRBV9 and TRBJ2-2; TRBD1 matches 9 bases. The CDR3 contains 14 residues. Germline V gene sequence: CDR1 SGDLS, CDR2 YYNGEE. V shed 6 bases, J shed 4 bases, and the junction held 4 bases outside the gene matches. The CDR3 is CASNGQGTTGELFF. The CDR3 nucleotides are TGTGCCAGCAACGGACAGGGGACCACCGGGGAGCTGTTTTTT. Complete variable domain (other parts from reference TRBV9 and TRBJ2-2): DSGVTQTPKHLITATGQRVTLRCSPRSGDLSVYWYQQSLDQGLQFLIQYYNGEERAKGNILERFSAQQFPDLHSELNLSSLELGDSALYFCASNGQGTTGELFFGEGSRLTVL.

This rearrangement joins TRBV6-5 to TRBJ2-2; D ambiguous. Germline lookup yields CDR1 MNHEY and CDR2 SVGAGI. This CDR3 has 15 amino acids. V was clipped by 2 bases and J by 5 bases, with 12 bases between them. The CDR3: CASSYDPQGTGELFF. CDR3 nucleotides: TGTGCCAGCAGTTACGACCCCCAAGGGACCGGGGAGCTGTTTTTT.

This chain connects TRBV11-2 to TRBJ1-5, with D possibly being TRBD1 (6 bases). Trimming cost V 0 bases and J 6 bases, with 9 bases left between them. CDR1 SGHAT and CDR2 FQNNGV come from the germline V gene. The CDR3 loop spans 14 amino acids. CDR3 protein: CASSLEGGAQPQHF. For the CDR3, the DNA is TGTGCCAGCAGCTTAGAAGGGGGGGCTCAGCCCCAGCATTTT.

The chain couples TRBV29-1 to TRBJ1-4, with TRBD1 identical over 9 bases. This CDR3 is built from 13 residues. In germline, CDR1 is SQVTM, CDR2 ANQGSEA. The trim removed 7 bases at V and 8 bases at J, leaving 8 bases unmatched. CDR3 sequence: CSATGGLQEKLFF. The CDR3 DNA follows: TGCAGCGCTACAGGGGGCTTACAAGAAAAACTGTTTTTT.

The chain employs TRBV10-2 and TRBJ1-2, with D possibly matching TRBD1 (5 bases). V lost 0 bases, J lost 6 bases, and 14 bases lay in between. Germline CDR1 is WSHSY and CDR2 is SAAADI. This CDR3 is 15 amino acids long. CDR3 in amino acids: CASSESNGGVDGYTF. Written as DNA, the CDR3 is TGCGCCAGCAGTGAGTCGAATGGGGGGGTGGATGGCTACACCTTC.

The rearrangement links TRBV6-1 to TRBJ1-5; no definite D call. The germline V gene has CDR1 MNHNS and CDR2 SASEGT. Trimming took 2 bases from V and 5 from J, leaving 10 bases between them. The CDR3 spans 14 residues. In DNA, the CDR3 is TGTGCCAGCAGTGAAAGCGAAGGGCATCAGCCCCAGCATTTT. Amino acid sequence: CASSESEGHQPQHF.

This CDR3 is CASSYSTGANYGYTF. CDR3 nucleotide sequence: TGTGCCAGCAGTTACTCGACAGGGGCTAACTATGGCTACACCTTC. The genes are TRBV6-5 and TRBJ1-2; 8 bases align to TRBD1. The CDR3 loop spans 15 amino acids. Germline V gene lookup returns CDR1 MNHEY and CDR2 SVGAGI. Trimming took 0 bases from V and 0 from J; bases not matched to a gene: 0.

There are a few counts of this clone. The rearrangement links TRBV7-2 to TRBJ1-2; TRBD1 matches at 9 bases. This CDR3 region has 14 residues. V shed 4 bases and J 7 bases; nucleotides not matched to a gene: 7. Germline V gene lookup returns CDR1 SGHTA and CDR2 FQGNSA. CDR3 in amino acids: CASSSTGGASGYTF. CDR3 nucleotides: TGTGCCAGCAGCTCTACAGGGGGCGCGAGTGGCTACACCTTC.

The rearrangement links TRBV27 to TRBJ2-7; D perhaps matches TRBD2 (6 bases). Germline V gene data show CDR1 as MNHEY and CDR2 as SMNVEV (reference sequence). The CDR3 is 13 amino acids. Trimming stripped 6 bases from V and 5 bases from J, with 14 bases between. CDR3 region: CASSYTEGNEQYF. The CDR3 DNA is TGTGCCAGCAGCTATACGGAGGGGAACGAGCAGTACTTC.

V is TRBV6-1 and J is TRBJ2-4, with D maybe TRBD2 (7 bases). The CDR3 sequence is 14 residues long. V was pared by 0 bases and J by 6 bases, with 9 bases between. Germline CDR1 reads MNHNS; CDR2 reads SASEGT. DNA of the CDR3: TGTGCCAGCAGTGAAGCGGGGGGGCCAAACATTCAGTACTTC. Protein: CASSEAGGPNIQYF.

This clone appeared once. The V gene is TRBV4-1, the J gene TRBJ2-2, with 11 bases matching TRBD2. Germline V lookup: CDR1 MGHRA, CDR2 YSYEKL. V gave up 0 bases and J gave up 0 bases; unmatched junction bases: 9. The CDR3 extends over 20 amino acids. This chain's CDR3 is CASSQEGGLAGGSNTGELFF. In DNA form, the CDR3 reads TGCGCCAGCAGCCAAGAAGGTGGCCTAGCGGGGGGTTCGAACACCGGGGAGCTGTTTTTT.

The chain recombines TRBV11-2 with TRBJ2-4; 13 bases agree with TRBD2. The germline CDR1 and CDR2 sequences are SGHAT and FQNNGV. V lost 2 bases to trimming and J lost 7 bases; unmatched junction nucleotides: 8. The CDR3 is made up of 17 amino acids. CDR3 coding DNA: TGTGCCAGCAGCTTATGGACTAGCGGGGGCCCCGCGAACATTCAGTACTTC. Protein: CASSLWTSGGPANIQYF.

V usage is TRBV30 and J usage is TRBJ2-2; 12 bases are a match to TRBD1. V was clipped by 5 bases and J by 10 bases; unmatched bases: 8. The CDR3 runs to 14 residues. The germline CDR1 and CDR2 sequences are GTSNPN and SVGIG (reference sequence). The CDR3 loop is CAWFSGQGAVELFF. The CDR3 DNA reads TGTGCCTGGTTTTCGGGACAGGGGGCGGTGGAGCTGTTTTTT.

The CDR3 DNA reads TGTGCCAGCAGCTTGGACTATGGGCCCAGGGGGGACACTGAAGCTTTCTTT. Translating gives CASSLDYGPRGDTEAFF. The J gene is TRBJ1-1, the V gene TRBV5-6, with TRBD1 matching over 7 bases. The CDR3 is 17 residues long. The V gene end was trimmed by 0 bases and the J gene end by 3 bases; junction bases not matched to a gene: 11. Germline values: CDR1 SGHDT, CDR2 YYEEEE.

The CDR3 here is CASLLNTEAFF. The CDR3 DNA reads TGTGCCAGCCTACTGAACACTGAAGCTTTCTTT. The chain combines TRBV7-2 with TRBJ1-1; D is uncertain. This CDR3 is 11 amino acids long. Trimming removed 8 bases at V and 0 bases at J, with 4 bases between. Germline V gene lookup returns CDR1 SGHTA and CDR2 FQGNSA.

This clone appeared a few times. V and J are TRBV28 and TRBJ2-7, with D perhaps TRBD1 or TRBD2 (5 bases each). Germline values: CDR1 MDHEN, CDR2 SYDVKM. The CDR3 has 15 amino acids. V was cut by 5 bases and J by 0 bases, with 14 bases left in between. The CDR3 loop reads CASSVDIGSSYEQYF. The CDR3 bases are TGTGCCAGCAGTGTGGACATAGGGAGCTCCTACGAGCAGTACTTC.

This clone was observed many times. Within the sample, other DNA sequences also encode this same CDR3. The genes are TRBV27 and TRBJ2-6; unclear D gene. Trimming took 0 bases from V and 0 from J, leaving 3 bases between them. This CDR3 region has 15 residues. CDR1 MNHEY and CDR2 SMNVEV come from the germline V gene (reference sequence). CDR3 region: CASSLSGSGANVLTF. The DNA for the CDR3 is TGTGCCAGCAGTTTATCGGGCTCTGGGGCCAACGTCCTGACTTTC.

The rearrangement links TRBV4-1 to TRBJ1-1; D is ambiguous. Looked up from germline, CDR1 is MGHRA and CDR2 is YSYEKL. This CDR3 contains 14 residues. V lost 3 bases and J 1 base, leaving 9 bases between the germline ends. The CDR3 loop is CASSQVDTNTEAFF. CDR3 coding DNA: TGCGCCAGCAGCCAGGTCGATACGAACACTGAAGCTTTCTTT.